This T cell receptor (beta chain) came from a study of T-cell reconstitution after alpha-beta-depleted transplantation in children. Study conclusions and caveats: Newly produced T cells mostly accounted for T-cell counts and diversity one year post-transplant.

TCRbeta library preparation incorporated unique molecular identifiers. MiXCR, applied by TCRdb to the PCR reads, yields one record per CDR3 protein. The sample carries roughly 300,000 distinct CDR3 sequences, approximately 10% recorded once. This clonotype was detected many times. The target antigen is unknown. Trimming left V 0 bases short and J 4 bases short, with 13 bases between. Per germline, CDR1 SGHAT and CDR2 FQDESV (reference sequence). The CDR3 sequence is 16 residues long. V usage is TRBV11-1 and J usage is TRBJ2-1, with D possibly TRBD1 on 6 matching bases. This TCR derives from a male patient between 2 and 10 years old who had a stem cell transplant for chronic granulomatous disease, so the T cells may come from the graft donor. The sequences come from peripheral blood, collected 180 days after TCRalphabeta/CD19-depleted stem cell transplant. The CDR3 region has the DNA TGTGCCAGCAGCTTAGCGCACGGCAGGGGATACAATGAGCAGTTCTTC. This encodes CASSLAHGRGYNEQFF. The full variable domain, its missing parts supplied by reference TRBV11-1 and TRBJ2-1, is EAEVAQSPRYKITEKSQAVAFWCDPISGHATLYWYRQILGQGPELLVQFQDESVVDDSQLPKDRFSAERLKGVDSTLKIQPAELGDSAMYLCASSLAHGRGYNEQFFGPGTRLTVL.